Below, one TCR beta chain is given with its context. Its binding antigen is unknown. Base qualities are missing; no much larger clone stands one base away. Spanning cysteine to phenylalanine, the CDR3 consists of 16 amino acids. Kept here is only the CDR3 DNA, which spans 48 bases and is read in frame from base 1. After removal of 4 bases from V and 10 bases from J, the junction retains 11 bases not matched to a gene. Based on the germline V gene, the CDR1 and CDR2 sequences are LGHNA and YSLEER. The cohort comprised fewer than 750 healthy bone marrow donors. All cohort members were sampled while nominally healthy, although unrecorded immune exposures were likely present. The donor was CMV seropositive and belonged to the group of 250 to 300 seropositive cohort members. A peripheral blood sample was provided by each donor, and peripheral blood mononuclear cells were used for TCR beta sequencing. The Qiagen DNeasy Blood Extraction Kit was used to extract genomic DNA from the blood cell samples.

The data were obtained in a study of cytomegalovirus exposure and HLA in healthy donors (dated by TCRdb to the late 2010s). Some background on the complete study: According to an earlier analysis of 587 of the donors, about 170 million T cells yielded 117 million unique TCR beta sequences and about 280 Gb of sequence data. Every discovery cohort repertoire had been produced on one sequencing platform. A later analysis re-analyzed previously published TCR beta repertoires from 600 to 850 donors and added high-resolution HLA genotyping to study TCR occurrence patterns. Typing coverage varied by locus: about 620-640 donors for A, B, C, DRB1 and DQB1; approximately 500 for DQA1; about 570 for DPA1; around 490 for DPB1. On average, over 200,000 unique TCR beta nucleotide sequences were sequenced per donor among some 430 genotyped donors of the cohort, with approximately 18% of those sequences being non-productive. Alongside the repertoire data, information on donor age, sex, ethnicity and CMV serostatus was compiled. Both class I and class II loci were covered by HLA typing, at four-digit resolution. Of the approximately 370 genotyped donors, over 80% were placed in the genetic ancestry cluster associated with self-reported Caucasian donors. Roughly 300 gigabases of sequencing data and some 85 million unique TCR sequences were included in an early release covering roughly 600 HLA-typed donors. To decide whether each TCR beta V gene segment behaved as functional or pseudogenic, an earlier analysis of some 600 of the donors relied on high-throughput TCR beta sequencing. High-throughput TCR immunosequencing, statistical association of individual TCRs with disease status, and machine learning were combined to predict cytomegalovirus infection status. The study was designed to test whether signatures of past pathogen exposure could be identified by cataloging public T cell receptors. The T cell repertoires of 670 or so subjects were profiled by immunosequencing and related to cytomegalovirus serostatus. Because of strong linkage in the cohort, five DR-DQ haplotypes were treated as single units for association and clustering. A later genetic analysis used genome-wide SNP genotypes for 398 of the 666 donors, treating that subset as a discovery cohort. In addition to the first cohort of roughly 700 subjects, a separate validation cohort of 130 or so different subjects was used. The later analysis used no new phenotypic data to find candidate immune exposures, relying instead on TCR beta sequences and their occurrence across donors. Results and caveats for the whole study, not just this receptor: A cluster of highly shared sequence variants was judged likely to represent a technical artifact of the sequencing pipeline. In both the original and validation cohorts, the classifier was reported to diagnose cytomegalovirus status with high specificity and sensitivity. Only TCR beta chains were sequenced in this cohort, and the absence of alpha or paired-chain data limited detectable features. According to a later analysis, parvovirus B19, influenza, CMV and Epstein-Barr virus appeared linked to several top co-occurrence clusters. Broadly in line with IMGT annotations, most TCR beta V segments showed up in productive rearrangements about 87% or about 30% of the time in an earlier analysis of approximately 600 of the donors. In a later analysis, HLA-associated TCR beta chains showed more clonal expansion and lower generation probabilities than non-associated chains that were equally common. The 87-base-pair reads could not distinguish some IMGT-functional V segments, including TRBV6-2 and TRBV6-3, so those segments were excluded. Most CMV-associated TCR beta chains appeared to be HLA-restricted in a later analysis, and the HLA associations seemed to be driven largely by CMV exposure. According to a later genetic analysis, donors in an Asian-associated ancestry cluster had fewer N-insertions in productive TCRs than the approximately 670-donor mean. Immune exposure information for the cohort was limited to CMV serostatus. Because counts were too low, some 17 rarely observed V segments, including chromosome 9 orphons, were left out of the earlier analysis of 587 of the donors. Most TCR sequences were observed very rarely across donors, whereas some public TCRs were present in many individuals. When HLA alleles, especially DR and DQ, strongly co-occurred, attributing TCR associations to individual alleles was difficult. In a later genetic analysis, a missense DCLRE1C variant was associated with V-gene and J-gene trimming of TCR beta chains, and the association was replicated in an independent cohort. A further reported finding was that TCR beta sequences accurately predicted the HLA-A and HLA-B alleles for most subjects in the first cohort. Because HLA typing was unavailable for some donors at each locus, only the typed subset was used in association tests. Linkage disequilibrium might explain the correlated functional status among segregating V segments, but an unknown experimental factor could not be excluded. The study listed approximately 150 TCR beta chains as associated with cytomegalovirus. In a later analysis, TCR association rates were found to vary across HLA loci, with the most associated TCRs seen for DRB1 alleles and the fewest for HLA-C alleles. Presence/absence analyses assumed roughly uniform sequencing depth across donors, an assumption that may not hold. It was suggested by the authors that the approach could potentially be generalized to other disease states and immunological phenotypes. A few of the identified cytomegalovirus-associated TCR beta chains were confirmed in vitro to be specific for cytomegalovirus antigens. At a false discovery rate of 0.05, a later analysis linked under 20,000 TCR beta sequences to specific HLA alleles.

The library was made by the immunoSEQ multiplex PCR assay. A mixture of 60 forward primers for TCR Vbeta segments and 13 reverse primers for TCR Jbeta segments was used in the multiplex PCR. Amplification of the CDR3 region of rearranged TCR beta genes was performed with a multiplex PCR assay on genomic DNA. Amplified TCR beta libraries were sequenced as 87-base-pair reads on the Illumina HiSeq System. Concerning the study's data processing: Across the 500 to 750 repertoires, a later analysis counted roughly 77 million unique TCR beta chains, approximately 10 million of which were shared by at least two donors. To remove PCR and sequencing errors, raw reads were error-corrected and collapsed into unique sequences using a nearest-neighbor algorithm that merged closely related sequences. CDR3 sequences were aligned to IMGT reference sequences to assign V, D and J gene segments. Each retained sequence needed at least a six-nucleotide match to both a V gene segment and a J gene segment. Rearrangements were classified as productive when the CDR3 lacked stop codons and remained in frame with V and J, and all other rearrangements were classified as non-productive. Following IMGT convention, CDR3 was defined as the stretch from the second conserved V-encoded cysteine to the conserved J-encoded phenylalanine. Sequences without an unambiguous match to a single V gene segment were excluded from the earlier analysis of approximately 600 of the donors. In an earlier analysis of almost 600 of the donors, a V segment was called functional when productive rearrangements were above 56.7%, and segregating when the standard deviation between donors exceeded 5%. A statistical classification framework was built for diagnosing cytomegalovirus status from the catalog of TCR beta chain sequences. In a later analysis, V and J genes were assigned by comparing TCR nucleotide sequences against IMGT/GENE-DB human TR gene sequences. In a later analysis, CDR3 sequences and most-parsimonious VDJ recombination scenarios were assigned using the TCRdist pipeline. In a later analysis, each TCR beta chain was defined by its CDR3 amino acid sequence together with its V-gene family, and reads lacking a unique V-gene family were excluded. As a way to deal with suspected cross-contamination and a sequencing artifact, a later analysis dropped 500 to 700 nucleotide sequences that were highly shared and had low generation probability. A later analysis calculated a clonal expansion index for each public chain from normalized within-repertoire ranks of inferred template counts. Generation probabilities in a later analysis came from a VDJ recombination model fitted to out-of-frame rearrangements, and those results were checked against IGoR. A later analysis scored TCR-TCR, TCR-HLA and TCR-CMV co-occurrence with hypergeometric tests, applying a repertoire-size bias correction to TCR pairs. To estimate false discovery rates, a later analysis permuted the HLA or CMV assignments 20 times. In a later analysis, co-occurring TCRs were grouped using DBSCAN, with TCRdist sequence similarity added in when clustering inside HLA-allele-positive subsets. Repertoires with fewer than 30,000 or more than 120,000 public chains, plus five repertoires with anomalous nucleotide sharing, were excluded from co-occurrence clustering. TCRdb limited this immuneACCESS table to in-frame rearrangements with V and J called. A share of clones is missing; checked studies link under half to unresolved V genes, and the rest is unexplained. V and J calls plus clone size are reproduced from that table; the DNA served to infer D and trimming. This sample holds about 160,000 clones; roughly 84% were observed only once. Approximately 2.3% of the sample rests with the top ten.

Sequencing was done on a sample of PBMCs. The rearrangement combines TRBV4-3 with TRBJ2-1, and 12 junctional nucleotides match TRBD2. The sequence derives from a man between 18 and 35 years old in good health and CMV-seropositive. The CDR3 sequence is CASSPPGLAGLREQFF. The DNA sequence is as follows: TGCGCCAGCAGCCCTCCGGGACTAGCGGGCCTTAGGGAGCAGTTCTTC.